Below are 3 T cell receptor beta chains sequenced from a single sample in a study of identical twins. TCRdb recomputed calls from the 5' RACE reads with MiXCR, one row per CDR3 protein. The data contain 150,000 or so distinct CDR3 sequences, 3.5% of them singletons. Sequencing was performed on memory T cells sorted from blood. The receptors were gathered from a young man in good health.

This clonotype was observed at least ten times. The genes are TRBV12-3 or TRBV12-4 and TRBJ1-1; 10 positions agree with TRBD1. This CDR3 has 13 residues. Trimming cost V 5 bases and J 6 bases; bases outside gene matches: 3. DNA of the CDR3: TGTGCCAGCAGTAGGACAGGGGGGCCTGAAGCTTTCTTT. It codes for CASSRTGGPEAFF.

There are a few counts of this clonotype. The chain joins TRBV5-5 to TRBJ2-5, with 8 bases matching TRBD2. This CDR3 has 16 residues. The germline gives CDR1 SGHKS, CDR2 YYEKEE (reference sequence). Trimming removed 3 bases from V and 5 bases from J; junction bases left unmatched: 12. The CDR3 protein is CASSSPRNPGGETQYF. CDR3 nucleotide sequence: TGTGCCAGCAGCTCTCCCCGAAACCCGGGGGGGGAGACCCAGTACTTC.

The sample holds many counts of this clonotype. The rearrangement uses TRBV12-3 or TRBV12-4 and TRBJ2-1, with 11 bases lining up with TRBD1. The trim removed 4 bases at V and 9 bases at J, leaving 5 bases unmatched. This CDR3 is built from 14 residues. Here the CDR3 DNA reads TGTGCCAGCAGTTCCCACGGGACAGGGGGTGAGCAGTTCTTC. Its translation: CASSSHGTGGEQFF.